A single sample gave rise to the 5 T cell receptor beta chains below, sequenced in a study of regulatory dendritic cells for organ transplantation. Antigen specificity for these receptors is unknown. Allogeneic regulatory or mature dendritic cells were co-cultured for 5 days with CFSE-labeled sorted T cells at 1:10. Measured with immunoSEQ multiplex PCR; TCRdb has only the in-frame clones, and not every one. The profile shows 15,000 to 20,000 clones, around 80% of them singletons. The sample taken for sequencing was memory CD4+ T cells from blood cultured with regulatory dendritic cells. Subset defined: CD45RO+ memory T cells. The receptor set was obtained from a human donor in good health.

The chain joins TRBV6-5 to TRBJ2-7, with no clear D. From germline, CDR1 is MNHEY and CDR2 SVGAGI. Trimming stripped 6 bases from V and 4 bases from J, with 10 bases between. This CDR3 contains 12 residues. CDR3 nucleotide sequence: TGTGCCAGCAGAATTTCCATATACGAGCAGTACTTC. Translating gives CASRISIYEQYF.

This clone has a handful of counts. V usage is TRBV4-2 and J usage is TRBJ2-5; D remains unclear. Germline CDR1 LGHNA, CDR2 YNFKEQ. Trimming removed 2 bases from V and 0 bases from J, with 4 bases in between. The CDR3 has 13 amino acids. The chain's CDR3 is CASSQNDQETQYF. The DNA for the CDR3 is TGTGCCAGCAGCCAAAACGACCAAGAGACCCAGTACTTC.

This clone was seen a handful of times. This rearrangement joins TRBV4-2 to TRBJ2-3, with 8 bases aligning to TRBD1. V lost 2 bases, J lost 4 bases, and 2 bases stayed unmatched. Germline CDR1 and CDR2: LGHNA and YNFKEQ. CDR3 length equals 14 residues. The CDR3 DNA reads TGTGCCAGCAGCCAATCAGGGGGCGCAGATACGCAGTATTTT. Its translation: CASSQSGGADTQYF.

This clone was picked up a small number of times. The CDR3 sequence: CASSIQQIFAGELFF. CDR3 nucleotide sequence: TGTGCCAGTAGTATTCAACAGATCTTCGCCGGGGAGCTGTTTTTT. The chain has TRBV19 and TRBJ2-2; D call uncertain. In germline, CDR1 is LNHDA, CDR2 SQIVND (reference sequence). This CDR3 contains 15 residues. The V and J ends lost 3 bases and 6 bases respectively, with 14 bases between them. Together with reference TRBV19 and TRBJ2-2, the CDR3 gives the full variable domain: DGGITQSPKYLFRKEGQNVTLSCEQNLNHDAMYWYRQDPGQGLRLIYYSQIVNDFQKGDIAEGYSVSREKKESFPLTVTSAQKNPTAFYLCASSIQQIFAGELFFGEGSRLTVL.

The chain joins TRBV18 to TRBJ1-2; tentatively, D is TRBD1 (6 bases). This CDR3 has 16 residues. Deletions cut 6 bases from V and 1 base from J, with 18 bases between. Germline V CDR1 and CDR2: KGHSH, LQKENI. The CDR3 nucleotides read TGTGCCAGCTCGGCGACGTCGGGCAGGGGTAACTATGGCTACACCTTC. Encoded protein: CASSATSGRGNYGYTF.